The 10 T cell receptor beta chains listed next were all sequenced from one sample in a study of CD8 T cells in Susac syndrome. Reverse transcription of about 0.45 to 1 ug RNA was performed with random hexamers. TCRdb redid the calling of the immunoSEQ multiplex PCR reads with MiXCR, one entry per CDR3 protein. The table has 150,000 to 200,000 distinct CDR3 sequences, just under 95% seen once. Sequenced input: CD4+ T cells from PBMCs. The receptors were sampled from a human donor in good health.

The V and J genes are TRBV5-4 and TRBJ2-6; no definite D call. This CDR3 is built from 14 residues. The germline CDR1 and CDR2 sequences are SGHNT and YYREEE (reference sequence). V lost 4 bases and J lost 4, with 9 bases in between. Written as DNA, the CDR3 is TGTGCCAGCAGCGATACCCGGGGGGCCAACGTCCTGACTTTC. Encoded protein: CASSDTRGANVLTF.

Here the CDR3 reads CASSPGDRVSGYTF. CDR3 nucleotides: TGCGCCAGCAGCCCAGGAGACAGGGTCAGTGGCTACACCTTC. The chain recombines TRBV5-1 with TRBJ1-2; 7 positions match TRBD1. This CDR3 contains 14 residues. Trimming took 4 bases from V and 7 from J; bases not matched to a gene: 10. Germline assignment: CDR1 SGHRS and CDR2 YFSETQ.

V is TRBV6-5 and J is TRBJ2-7; D gene uncertain. With 6 bases removed from V and 3 bases from J, the gap between germline ends came to 6 bases. The germline V gene has CDR1 MNHEY and CDR2 SVGAGI. This CDR3 is 11 amino acids long. For the CDR3, the DNA is TGTGCCAGCAGCCAAAACTACGAGCAGTACTTC. Translating it yields CASSQNYEQYF.

This chain joins TRBV5-1 and TRBJ2-7, with TRBD1 identical over 9 bases. With V trimmed by 4 bases and J by 6 bases, 8 bases remained unmatched. CDR3 length: 14 residues. Germline CDR1 SGHRS, CDR2 YFSETQ. CDR3 residues: CASSQGQGAFEQYF. CDR3 bases: TGCGCCAGCAGCCAGGGACAGGGAGCGTTCGAGCAGTACTTC.

The J gene is TRBJ1-1, the V gene TRBV5-1; D may be TRBD1 (5 bases). The germline gives CDR1 SGHRS, CDR2 YFSETQ. The CDR3 runs to 15 residues. V lost 4 bases to trimming and J lost 4 bases, with 17 bases between them. The CDR3 here is CASSREGRKSTEAFF. In DNA, the CDR3 is TGCGCCAGCAGCCGAGAGGGACGTAAGAGCACTGAAGCTTTCTTT.

The chain is built from TRBV27 and TRBJ1-2, with unresolved D. Germline loops: CDR1 MNHEY, CDR2 SMNVEV (reference sequence). Deletions cut 4 bases from V and 4 bases from J, with 10 bases between. The CDR3 has 13 residues. The CDR3, as DNA: TGTGCCAGCAGTTCACATTGGCTCTATGGCTACACCTTC. This encodes CASSSHWLYGYTF.

The chain is built from TRBV20-1 and TRBJ2-4; the D is unclear. The germline CDR1 and CDR2 sequences are DFQATT and SNEGSKA (reference sequence). Trimming left V 3 bases short and J 6 bases short, with 15 bases between. The CDR3 has 14 residues. Here the CDR3 reads CSASGVGPGNIQYF. As DNA, the CDR3 is TGCAGTGCTAGTGGGGTCGGACCCGGAAACATTCAGTACTTC.

The J gene is TRBJ1-1, the V gene TRBV7-9, with D unclear. The CDR3 length is 12 residues. Germline V gene sequence: CDR1 SEHNR, CDR2 FQNEAQ (reference sequence). The germline V and J ends were trimmed by 6 bases and 10 bases, with 15 bases remaining between them. CDR3 nucleotides: TGTGCCAGCAGTTTTATAACGGCAGGAGCTTTCTTT. Its protein product is CASSFITAGAFF.

This rearrangement joins TRBV7-2 to TRBJ2-7; D not certain. CDR1 and CDR2 (germline): SGHTA, FQGNSA. V gave up 8 bases and J gave up 7 bases, with 15 bases separating them. The CDR3 has 12 amino acids. The CDR3 sequence: CASRRPPGEQYF. DNA for the CDR3: TGTGCCAGCCGCCGGCCCCCCGGGGAGCAGTACTTC. Using reference TRBV7-2 and TRBJ2-7 for the parts outside the CDR3, the full variable domain is GAGVSQSPSNKVTEKGKDVELRCDPISGHTALYWYRQSLGQGLEFLIYFQGNSAPDKSGLPSDRFSAERTGGSVSTLTIQRTQQEDSAVYLCASRRPPGEQYFGPGTRLTVT.

This chain links TRBV5-1 with TRBJ2-5; D unclear. The CDR3 is made up of 13 amino acids. Germline V gives CDR1 SGHRS, CDR2 YFSETQ. V was cut by 0 bases and J by 5 bases, with 8 bases left in between. This chain's CDR3 is CASSLGGSETQYF. CDR3 bases: TGCGCCAGCAGCTTGGGTGGTAGCGAGACCCAGTACTTC.